This TCR beta chain was sequenced for a study of cytomegalovirus exposure and HLA in healthy donors. Across the whole study: A prior study identified over 100 million unique TCR beta sequences from roughly 180 million T cells.

Germline lookup yields CDR1 SEHNR and CDR2 FQNEAQ (reference sequence). CDR3 length: 18 amino acids. Trimming removed 4 bases from V and 9 bases from J; junction bases left unmatched: 18. As regards this clone: As yet, its antigen is unknown.

PCR used 60 Vbeta primers and 13 Jbeta primers. Original handling: Some 10 million of the about 80 million unique TCR beta chains counted in a later analysis were shared. Measured with immunoSEQ multiplex PCR; TCRdb has only the in-frame clones, and not every one. The V and J calls and clone size are taken from that table; D and trimming were inferred from the DNA. Of 120,000 or so clones listed, about 74% are singletons. Overall study results and limits: The study flagged some 170 TCR beta chains as cytomegalovirus-associated.

This chain uses TRBV7-9 with TRBJ1-5; 10 bases line up with TRBD1. The sequence derives from a woman in her forties or fifties in good health and CMV-seropositive. Sequencing was performed on PBMCs. CDR3 loop: CASSSPKGQGFGVAPQHF. Written as DNA, the CDR3 is TGTGCCAGCAGCTCGCCCAAGGGACAGGGGTTTGGAGTAGCGCCCCAGCATTTT.